This T cell receptor beta chain is from a study of T cells in Graves' hyperthyroidism and ophthalmopathy. The germline CDR1 and CDR2 sequences are SGHRS and YFSETQ. The CDR3 length is 14 residues. The V end was cut by 2 bases, the J end by 6 bases, with 11 bases between. TCR beta CDR3 region amplification was performed from RNA transcripts. During a first-round RT-PCR of the TCR CDR3, the HTBI primer set was used. TCRdb re-derived calls from the multiplex PCR reads in MiXCR, one entry per CDR3 protein. The data show 560,000 or so distinct CDR3 sequences, roughly 46% seen once. The rearrangement joins TRBV5-1 to TRBJ1-4; D remains unclear. This receptor was taken from a woman in her late teens or twenties with Graves' hyperthyroidism. The sequencing input was peripheral blood or thyroid tissue (not recorded which). The CDR3 bases are TGCGCCAGCAGCTTCTTTGCCGGGGATGAAAAACTGTTTTTT. Protein: CASSFFAGDEKLFF.